The next 17 T cell receptor beta chains were all read from a single sample in a study of blood T cell repertoires in COVID-19. Data came from immunoSEQ multiplex PCR; TCRdb stores just in-frame clones and leaves some out. The data contain about 26,000 clones, roughly 90% of them singletons. Specimen: peripheral blood. These receptor sequences come from a human donor in a cohort sampled during active COVID-19.

V and J are TRBV4-2 and TRBJ2-3; TRBD1 might be the D (5 bases). The CDR3 is 15 residues long. Germline lookup yields CDR1 LGHNA and CDR2 YNFKEQ. Trimming stripped 1 base from V and 1 base from J, with 9 bases between. For the CDR3, the DNA is TGTGCCAGCAGCCAAGGTCAGGGCGGCACAGATACGCAGTATTTT. Its translation is CASSQGQGGTDTQYF.

The V and J genes are TRBV6-5 and TRBJ2-6, with D uncertain. This CDR3 region has 13 residues. Germline-derived CDR1 and CDR2 are MNHEY and SVGAGI. V lost 6 bases to trimming and J lost 4 bases, with 7 bases between them. CDR3 nucleotide sequence: TGTGCCAGCAGGAGGTCGGGGGCCAACGTCCTGACTTTC. This encodes CASRRSGANVLTF.

The gene calls are TRBV5-1 and TRBJ2-5; D is unclear. CDR3 size: 14 residues. Germline lookup yields CDR1 SGHRS and CDR2 YFSETQ. The germline V and J ends were trimmed by 0 bases and 1 base, with 7 bases remaining between them. In DNA, the CDR3 is TGCGCCAGCAGCTTGGGACTTCTCCAAGAGACCCAGTACTTC. This translates into CASSLGLLQETQYF.

This sequence joins TRBV18 and TRBJ2-7; possible D gene TRBD1, 5 bases. Germline V gene data show CDR1 as KGHSH and CDR2 as LQKENI. The CDR3 covers 12 residues. Trimming removed 5 bases at V and 1 base at J, with 6 bases between. The CDR3 bases are TGTGCCAGCTCAACAGGTTCCTACGAGCAGTACTTC. Its protein is CASSTGSYEQYF. Full variable domain (missing parts from reference TRBV18 and TRBJ2-7): NAGVMQNPRHLVRRRGQEARLRCSPMKGHSHVYWYRQLPEEGLKFMVYLQKENIIDESGMPKERFSAEFPKEGPSILRIQQVVRGDSAAYFCASSTGSYEQYFGPGTRLTVT.

The count of this clone is one. The V and J genes are TRBV5-4 and TRBJ2-7, with TRBD2 matching over 7 bases. CDR3 size: 13 residues. Losses at the gene ends were 3 bases for V and 5 bases for J; bases not matched to a gene: 5. Per the germline V gene, CDR1 is SGHNT and CDR2 is YYREEE (reference sequence). The CDR3 coding sequence is TGTGCCAGCAGCTCTAGCGGTTTGAACGAGCAGTACTTC. It codes for CASSSSGLNEQYF.

J is TRBJ2-3 and V is TRBV5-4; D is perhaps TRBD2 (5 bases). V lost 0 bases and J lost 6, with 8 bases in between. Germline loops: CDR1 SGHNT, CDR2 YYREEE (reference sequence). This CDR3 has 13 residues. Here the CDR3 reads CASSLDEGDTQYF. The CDR3 bases are TGTGCCAGCAGCTTGGACGAGGGCGATACGCAGTATTTT.

The rearrangement uses TRBV18 and TRBJ2-7; TRBD1 agrees at 11 bases. There are 16 residues in the CDR3. V was pared by 3 bases and J by 3 bases, with 7 bases of the junction left unmatched. Germline V gives CDR1 KGHSH, CDR2 LQKENI. CDR3 residues: CASSPGGGTGGYEQYF. The CDR3 coding sequence is TGTGCCAGCTCACCCGGAGGCGGGACAGGGGGCTACGAGCAGTACTTC.

The chain is built from TRBV7-3 and TRBJ2-1; 11 nucleotides align to TRBD2. J gave up 6 bases and V 3 bases, and 4 bases lay outside the gene matches. The germline CDR1 and CDR2 sequences are SGHTA and FQGTGA. The CDR3 sequence is 15 residues long. The CDR3 loop reads CASSFRLAGSNEQFF. The CDR3 bases are TGTGCCAGCAGCTTCAGACTAGCGGGAAGCAATGAGCAGTTCTTC.

The chain has TRBV7-3 and TRBJ2-1; TRBD2 agrees at 10 bases. Looked up from germline, CDR1 is SGHTA and CDR2 is FQGTGA. This CDR3 is 18 amino acids long. With V trimmed by 0 bases and J by 8 bases, 13 bases remained unmatched. The CDR3 DNA is TGTGCCAGCAGCTTAACGACGCCTCGAGCGGGGGGGCTCTATGAGCAGTTCTTC. Amino acids: CASSLTTPRAGGLYEQFF.

This clone was detected a few times. J is TRBJ2-7 and V is TRBV5-5; 7 nucleotides align to TRBD2. V lost 3 bases and J lost 4; bases outside the gene matches: 7. CDR1 and CDR2 (germline): SGHKS, YYEKEE (reference sequence). The length of the CDR3 is 14 residues. CDR3: CASSSPGLPYEQYF. The CDR3 nucleotides are TGTGCCAGCAGCTCGCCGGGACTACCTTACGAGCAGTACTTC.

The chain has TRBV6-5 and TRBJ1-1; no firm D call. CDR3 length: 14 residues. Germline lookup yields CDR1 MNHEY and CDR2 SVGAGI. Trimming took 7 bases from V and 4 from J, leaving 16 bases between them. CDR3 in amino acids: CASIRTPGSTEAFF. CDR3 nucleotides: TGTGCCAGCATTCGTACCCCCGGGTCCACTGAAGCTTTCTTT.

The chain couples TRBV27 to TRBJ2-7; 7 bases agree with TRBD1. The CDR3 contains 14 residues. Germline CDR1 is MNHEY and CDR2 is SMNVEV (reference sequence). V shed 5 bases and J 1 base; nucleotides not matched to a gene: 5. The chain's CDR3 is CASSRDSNSYEQYF. The CDR3 bases are TGTGCCAGCAGTCGGGACAGCAATTCCTACGAGCAGTACTTC.

J is TRBJ2-7 and V is TRBV29-1, with TRBD2 identical over 14 bases. Germline CDR1 SQVTM, CDR2 ANQGSEA. This CDR3 is 17 amino acids long. The DNA for the CDR3 is TGCAGGATTTCAACCGGGACTAGCGGGAGTAGCAACTACGAGCAGTACTTC. Residues: CRISTGTSGSSNYEQYF.

The chain carries TRBV27 and TRBJ1-6, with a tentative D call TRBD1 (5 bases). The V gene's germline CDR1 is MNHEY and CDR2 SMNVEV (reference sequence). The V end lost 0 bases, the J end lost 11 bases, and 14 bases lay between the germline ends. CDR3 length: 15 amino acids. The CDR3 loop is CASSLSGRGGTPLHF. The CDR3 DNA is TGTGCCAGCAGTTTATCAGGGAGGGGAGGGACACCCCTCCACTTT.

V and J are TRBV3-1 (or the pseudogene TRBV3-2) and TRBJ2-2; D remains unclear. The V gene's germline CDR1 is LGHDT and CDR2 YNNKEL (reference sequence). This CDR3 has 13 amino acids. V gave up 1 base and J gave up 2 bases, with 2 bases separating them. This chain's CDR3 is CASSQVNTGELFF. The CDR3 bases are TGTGCCAGCAGCCAAGTAAACACCGGGGAGCTGTTTTTT.

This rearrangement joins TRBV29-1 to TRBJ2-3, with 8 bases that match TRBD1. Germline CDR1 SQVTM, CDR2 ANQGSEA. The CDR3 runs 14 residues. V was clipped by 2 bases and J by 5 bases; unmatched bases: 6. CDR3 in amino acids: CSVESTGEKDTQYF. The CDR3 nucleotides read TGCAGCGTTGAATCGACAGGGGAGAAAGATACGCAGTATTTT.

This clone came up a few times. This chain joins TRBV19 and TRBJ1-5, with TRBD1 as a possible D gene (6 bases). The CDR3 spans 16 residues. The V end was cut by 5 bases, the J end by 2 bases, with 16 bases between. Germline lookup yields CDR1 LNHDA and CDR2 SQIVND (reference sequence). The CDR3, as DNA: TGTGCCAGTAGTCCTGGACAGCCCGGGGGCAATCAGCCCCAGCATTTT. It yields the protein CASSPGQPGGNQPQHF. The whole variable domain, remainder taken from reference TRBV19 and TRBJ1-5, is DGGITQSPKYLFRKEGQNVTLSCEQNLNHDAMYWYRQDPGQGLRLIYYSQIVNDFQKGDIAEGYSVSREKKESFPLTVTSAQKNPTAFYLCASSPGQPGGNQPQHFGDGTRLSIL.